Below, 4 T cell receptor beta chains from the same sample are listed, as sequenced in a study of identical twins. TCRdb re-called the 5' RACE reads through MiXCR, storing one row per CDR3 protein. This table has 1,800,000 or so distinct CDR3 sequences, about 32% appearing once. Input material: cord blood. These receptors were obtained from a newborn girl in good health.

This clonotype was seen only a few times. DNA of the CDR3: TGTGCCAGCAGCCTCGGACAGGCCTTGAGCGCTGAAGCTTTCTTT. Protein product: CASSLGQALSAEAFF. The chain links TRBV27 to TRBJ1-1; 7 bases agree with TRBD1. The CDR3 has 15 residues. V shed 6 bases, J shed 6 bases, and the junction held 13 bases outside the gene matches. The germline gives CDR1 MNHEY, CDR2 SMNVEV (reference sequence).

There are a few counts of this clonotype. The rearrangement joins TRBV2 to TRBJ1-5; TRBD1 matches 7 bases. CDR1 SNHLY and CDR2 FYNNEI come from the germline V gene. The J segment lost 4 bases and the V segment lost 3 bases, leaving 3 bases of the junction unmatched. The CDR3 is made up of 14 amino acids. This chain's CDR3 is CASSDARGNQPQHF. CDR3 sequence (DNA): TGTGCCAGCAGTGATGCCAGGGGGAATCAGCCCCAGCATTTT.

The chain carries TRBV29-1 and TRBJ2-1; tentative D call: TRBD2 (6 bases). Germline lookup yields CDR1 SQVTM and CDR2 ANQGSEA. V lost 6 bases and J 2 bases, leaving 14 bases between the germline ends. The CDR3 sequence is 14 residues long. The CDR3 protein is CSVTDGGPYNEQFF. In DNA, the CDR3 is TGCAGCGTCACGGACGGGGGTCCCTACAATGAGCAGTTCTTC.

This clonotype was seen many times. The CDR3 DNA is TGTGCCAGCAGGAAAACCGGGACAGGCGATTACGAGCAGTACTTC. Translated, it gives CASRKTGTGDYEQYF. The chain combines TRBV6-1 with TRBJ2-7; 8 bases are a match to TRBD1. Germline V CDR1 and CDR2: MNHNS, SASEGT. This CDR3 has 15 amino acids. The V gene end was trimmed by 6 bases and the J gene end by 4 bases; junction bases not matched to a gene: 11.